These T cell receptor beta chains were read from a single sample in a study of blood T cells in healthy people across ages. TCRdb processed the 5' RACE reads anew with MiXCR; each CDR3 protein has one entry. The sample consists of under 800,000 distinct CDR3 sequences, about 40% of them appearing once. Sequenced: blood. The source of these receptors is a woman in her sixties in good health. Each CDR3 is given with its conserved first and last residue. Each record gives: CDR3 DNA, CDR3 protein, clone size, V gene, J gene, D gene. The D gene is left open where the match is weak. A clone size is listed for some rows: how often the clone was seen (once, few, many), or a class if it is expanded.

TGTGCCAGCAGTGAATCCGGTTACCGGGACTCCAAGCAGTTCTTC,CASSESGYRDSKQFF,-,TRBV25-1,TRBJ2-1,-
TGTGCCAGCAGCGGGGACAGGGCTAACACTGAAGCTTTCTTT,CASSGDRANTEAFF,-,TRBV7-9,TRBJ1-1,TRBD1
TGTGCCAGCAGTGGGGGAACAGGCCATGGCTACACCTTC,CASSGGTGHGYTF,-,TRBV6-1,TRBJ1-2,-
TGCAGTGCTATCCCCGGACTAGCGGGAGATCGCCACAATGAGCAGTTCTTC,CSAIPGLAGDRHNEQFF,-,TRBV20-1,TRBJ2-1,TRBD2
TGTGCCAGCAGAGATGCCGGGACTAGCGGGAGGAACGAGCAGTACTTC,CASRDAGTSGRNEQYF,-,TRBV7-3,TRBJ2-7,TRBD2
TGTGCCAGCAGTTTAGGACTAGCGGGTCCTAGCACAGATACGCAGTATTTT,CASSLGLAGPSTDTQYF,-,TRBV6-2/TRBV6-3,TRBJ2-3,TRBD2
TGTGCCAGCAGTTCCCCCTACGAGCAGTACTTC,CASSSPYEQYF,many,TRBV27,TRBJ2-7,-
TGTGCCAGCAGTTACGGCGGACTCTTAAGCGAGACCCAGTACTTC,CASSYGGLLSETQYF,-,TRBV6-5,TRBJ2-5,-
TGCAGTACAGGGTCATCCTACAATGAGCAGTACTTC,CSTGSSYNEQYF,-,TRBV20-1,TRBJ2-7,-
TGTGCCAGCAGCCCGATACAGGGGAGGGACACTGAAGCTTTCTTT,CASSPIQGRDTEAFF,-,TRBV7-2,TRBJ1-1,TRBD1
TGCGCCAGCAGCCCCGAGTTGGGATGGACTGAAGCTTTCTTT,CASSPELGWTEAFF,few,TRBV5-1,TRBJ1-1,-
TGTGCCAGCAGCTTAGACGAGGGAGTTGAGCAGTTCTTC,CASSLDEGVEQFF,-,TRBV7-9,TRBJ2-1,-
TGTGCCAGCAGTTACAGGGGAGGGGAGCAGTTCTTC,CASSYRGGEQFF,few,TRBV6-2/TRBV6-3,TRBJ2-1,TRBD2
TGTGCCGGCAGTTGGACTAGCGGGGGTGCCTACGAGCAGTACTTC,CAGSWTSGGAYEQYF,-,TRBV6-5,TRBJ2-7,TRBD2
TGCGCCAGCAGCCAAGATCGCGCAGGGGGCGAGCAGTACTTC,CASSQDRAGGEQYF,few,TRBV4-1,TRBJ2-7,TRBD1
TGCAGTGCCGGACAGGGGGCTGTGGATGAGCAGTTCTTC,CSAGQGAVDEQFF,few,TRBV20-1,TRBJ2-1,TRBD1
TGCAGTGCTTCCATAGGGGGAATGGATGAAAAACTGTTTTTT,CSASIGGMDEKLFF,-,TRBV20-1,TRBJ1-4,-
TGTGCCAGCAGCTTAAGTGGACGAGCAGTCAAAAACATTCAGTACTTC,CASSLSGRAVKNIQYF,-,TRBV7-9,TRBJ2-4,-
TGCAGTGCCCAGGCCTCTAGCGGGAGTCTAGTCGGTGGGGATACGCAGTATTTT,CSAQASSGSLVGGDTQYF,few,TRBV20-1,TRBJ2-3,TRBD2
TGTGCCAGCAGCCAAGATCTTTTAGGGGCCCAGCCCCAGCATTTT,CASSQDLLGAQPQHF,few,TRBV4-2,TRBJ1-5,-
TGTGCCGGCAGCGTAGCGGGGGGGCGTAATGAGCAGTTCTTC,CAGSVAGGRNEQFF,-,TRBV9,TRBJ2-1,TRBD2
TGTGCCAGCAGCTTGGGGACAGGGTCGACGGATGGCTACACCTTC,CASSLGTGSTDGYTF,many,TRBV7-3,TRBJ1-2,TRBD1
TGTGCCACCAAGACCGGGACTACCGCCTACAATGAGCAGTACTTC,CATKTGTTAYNEQYF,-,TRBV7-9,TRBJ2-7,TRBD2
TGCGCCAGCAGCCAAGAACCAGGACAGGGATACAATGAGCAGTTCTTC,CASSQEPGQGYNEQFF,many,TRBV4-3,TRBJ2-1,TRBD1
TGTGCCAGCAGCGCCGACACAGGACAGTACGGCCAGCCCCAGCATTTT,CASSADTGQYGQPQHF,few,TRBV7-2,TRBJ1-5,-
TGTGCCAGCAGAACAAAGAGGGTCCTCTCCTACAATGAGCAGTACTTC,CASRTKRVLSYNEQYF,-,TRBV28,TRBJ2-7,-
TGTGCCAGCAGTCACGGGGCGGGAGGAACAGATACGCAGTATTTT,CASSHGAGGTDTQYF,-,TRBV6-2/TRBV6-3,TRBJ2-3,TRBD2
TGCAGTGCCCTGACTAGCGGGTTCCACTACAATGGGCAGTACTTC,CSALTSGFHYNGQYF,-,TRBV20-1,TRBJ2-5,TRBD2
TGCAGTGCTAGAGGGGCACAGGGGTCACAGCCCCAGCATTTT,CSARGAQGSQPQHF,once,TRBV20-1,TRBJ1-5,TRBD1